This T cell receptor beta chain was retrieved from a study of cytomegalovirus exposure and HLA in healthy donors. On the study more broadly: Early release data held some 79 million unique TCRs from HLA-typed donors.

There were likely unrecorded immune exposures, though donors were nominally healthy when sampled. PCR primers comprised 60 Vbeta and 13 Jbeta primers. Profiling relied on immunoSEQ multiplex PCR, and the TCRdb table lists in-frame clones only, not all of them. The listing records about 210,000 clones. Study-wide findings and caveats: Data from an earlier analysis indicated that most TCR beta V segments were productive either about 90% or about 30% of the time. Follow-up analysis later connected one missense variant in DCLRE1C with trimming of TCR beta V- and J-genes.

V dropped 1 base and J dropped 2; count of bases not matched to a gene: 8. Germline V lookup: CDR1 MNHEY, CDR2 SMNVEV (reference sequence). The CDR3 totals 16 residues. Note on this clone: Its antigen remains unidentified.

V usage is TRBV27 and J usage is TRBJ2-7; TRBD2 aligns across 7 bases. This receptor was taken from a woman aged 30 to 39 in good health and CMV-seropositive. Sequenced material: PBMCs. The CDR3 DNA follows: TGTGCCAGCAGTTTATTAGGCGGGAGAGGGACCTACGAGCAGTACTTC. Its protein is CASSLLGGRGTYEQYF.